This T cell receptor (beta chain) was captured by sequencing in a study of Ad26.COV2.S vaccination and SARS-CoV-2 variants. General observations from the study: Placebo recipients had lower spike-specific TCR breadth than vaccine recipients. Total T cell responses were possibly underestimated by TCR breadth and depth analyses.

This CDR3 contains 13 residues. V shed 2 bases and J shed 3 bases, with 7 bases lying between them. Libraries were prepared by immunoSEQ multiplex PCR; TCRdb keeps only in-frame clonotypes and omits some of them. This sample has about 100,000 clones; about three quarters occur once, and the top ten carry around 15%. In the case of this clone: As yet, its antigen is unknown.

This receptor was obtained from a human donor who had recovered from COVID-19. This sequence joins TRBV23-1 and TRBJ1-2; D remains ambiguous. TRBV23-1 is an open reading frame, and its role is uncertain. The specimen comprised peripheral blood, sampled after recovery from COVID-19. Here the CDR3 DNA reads TGCGCCAGCAGTCAAGACCCAGACTATGGCTACACCTTC. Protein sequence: CASSQDPDYGYTF.